The 22 T cell receptor beta chains listed next were all sequenced from one sample in a study of blood T cell repertoires in COVID-19. The data were produced by immunoSEQ multiplex PCR, yet TCRdb's version contains in-frame clones alone and is incomplete. The sample has 60,000 to 90,000 clones; 80% to 90% are singletons. The material sequenced was peripheral blood. The origin of the receptors is a man aged 55 to 70 with COVID-19, enrolled during active disease.

The rearrangement uses TRBV25-1 and TRBJ1-2; D may be TRBD1 (5 bases). The CDR3 has 12 amino acids. Germline V CDR1 and CDR2: MGHDK, SYGVNS. V gave up 6 bases and J gave up 2 bases, with 7 bases separating them. The CDR3 spells CASRGGNYGYTF. CDR3 nucleotide sequence: TGTGCCAGCAGGGGGGGAAACTATGGCTACACCTTC.

This clone was seen more than once but under ten times. The chain couples TRBV9 to TRBJ1-1, with 8 nucleotides matching TRBD1. The CDR3 consists of 14 residues. Trimming cost V 4 bases and J 5 bases; bases outside gene matches: 7. Germline V gives CDR1 SGDLS, CDR2 YYNGEE. DNA of the CDR3: TGTGCCAGCAGCCCGAGACAGGGGTATACTGAAGCTTTCTTT. It yields the protein CASSPRQGYTEAFF. The full variable domain, its missing parts supplied by reference TRBV9 and TRBJ1-1, is DSGVTQTPKHLITATGQRVTLRCSPRSGDLSVYWYQQSLDQGLQFLIQYYNGEERAKGNILERFSAQQFPDLHSELNLSSLELGDSALYFCASSPRQGYTEAFFGQGTRLTVV.

The chain carries TRBV6-5 and TRBJ1-2, with TRBD1 matching over 11 bases. This CDR3 spans 15 amino acids. CDR1 and CDR2 from the germline V gene are MNHEY and SVGAGI. V lost 4 bases, J lost 2 bases, and 3 bases stayed unmatched. DNA of the CDR3: TGTGCCAGCAGTTCTGGGACAGGGGGAAACTATGGCTACACCTTC. Translation gives CASSSGTGGNYGYTF.

The CDR3 sequence: CASSLSGEGSDTQYF. The CDR3 region has the DNA TGCGCCAGCAGCCTAAGCGGGGAGGGCTCAGATACGCAGTATTTT. The chain couples TRBV5-1 to TRBJ2-3, with TRBD2 matching over 7 bases. Germline V gene data show CDR1 as SGHRS and CDR2 as YFSETQ. The trim removed 4 bases at V and 4 bases at J, leaving 9 bases unmatched. This CDR3 is built from 15 residues.

The chain is built from TRBV3-1 (or the pseudogene TRBV3-2) and TRBJ1-1; no clear D. V lost 1 base and J lost 4, with 7 bases in between. Germline values: CDR1 LGHDT, CDR2 YNNKEL (reference sequence). This CDR3 comprises 13 residues. This CDR3 reads CASSQGRSTEAFF. In nucleotides, the CDR3 is TGTGCCAGCAGCCAAGGTCGCAGCACTGAAGCTTTCTTT.

A single count supports this clone. The chain recombines TRBV7-6 with TRBJ2-7; 14 bases fit TRBD2. CDR3 length: 18 residues. Trimming took 3 bases from V and 6 from J; bases not matched to a gene: 13. The germline gives CDR1 SGHVS, CDR2 FNYEAQ. The CDR3 nucleotides are TGTGCCAGCAGCTTGGGTATGGGACTAGCGGGAGAGGTGGTCGAGCAGTACTTC. Residues: CASSLGMGLAGEVVEQYF.

This clone was seen a single time. V gene TRBV12-3 or TRBV12-4 combines with J gene TRBJ2-2; no clear D gene. V was pared by 4 bases and J by 0 bases, with 3 bases between. The CDR3 extends over 13 amino acids. In nucleotides, the CDR3 is TGTGCCAGCAGTTCTACGAACACCGGGGAGCTGTTTTTT. Amino acids: CASSSTNTGELFF.

The DNA of the CDR3 is TGTGCCAGCAGCTCCCGGGCAGGGACTTCGAACACTGAAGCTTTCTTT. This sequence encodes CASSSRAGTSNTEAFF. The genes are TRBV5-4 and TRBJ1-1; D is perhaps TRBD1 (5 bases). CDR1 and CDR2 (germline): SGHNT, YYREEE (reference sequence). The CDR3 runs 16 residues. Trimming left V 3 bases short and J 1 base short, with 16 bases between.

The chain has TRBV10-2 and TRBJ2-1; TRBD2 aligns across 7 bases. Germline V gene lookup returns CDR1 WSHSY and CDR2 SAAADI. The CDR3 spans 15 residues. The V segment lost 8 bases and the J segment 6 bases; nucleotides outside the gene matches: 13. CDR3 sequence: CASCLGGTLCNEQFF. The CDR3 nucleotides are TGCGCCAGCTGCCTCGGGGGGACCCTTTGCAATGAGCAGTTCTTC.

The chain is built from TRBV7-3 and TRBJ2-7, with 7 bases lining up with TRBD1. The germline gives CDR1 SGHTA, CDR2 FQGTGA. Trimming took 5 bases from V and 6 from J; bases not matched to a gene: 7. This CDR3 comprises 13 residues. The CDR3 coding sequence is TGTGCCAGCAGCAGTAGACAGGGCGGCGAGCAGTACTTC. It yields the protein CASSSRQGGEQYF.

V gene TRBV2 combines with J gene TRBJ2-7; TRBD1 matches 7 bases. Looked up from germline, CDR1 is SNHLY and CDR2 is FYNNEI. This CDR3 has 13 amino acids. With 6 bases clipped from V and 4 bases from J, the junction kept 6 bases outside the gene matches. The CDR3 bases are TGTGCCAGCAGGAAGGGGGCAGGTTACGAGCAGTACTTC. It is translated as CASRKGAGYEQYF.

V gene TRBV7-3 combines with J gene TRBJ2-7; no definite D call. CDR1 is SGHTA, CDR2 FQGTGA, per germline. V lost 5 bases and J 2 bases, leaving 16 bases between the germline ends. CDR3 length: 15 residues. The DNA for the CDR3 is TGTGCCAGCAGCCCGCATCGGAGTCTGACCTACGAGCAGTACTTC. It yields the protein CASSPHRSLTYEQYF.

The rearrangement links TRBV6-5 to TRBJ1-2, with D unresolved. CDR3 length: 14 residues. V lost 2 bases and J lost 8, with 15 bases in between. The germline V gene encodes CDR1 MNHEY and CDR2 SVGAGI. The CDR3 DNA reads TGTGCCAGCAGTTACGCCAGCACCGGAGCCGGCTACACCTTC. Its translation is CASSYASTGAGYTF.

This clone was recorded once. CDR3 DNA: TGTGCCAGCAGCCAAGCGGGTTACTACAATGAGCAGTTCTTC. Encoded protein: CASSQAGYYNEQFF. The chain uses TRBV4-2 and TRBJ2-1; D is unclear. This CDR3 region has 14 residues. Looked up from germline, CDR1 is LGHNA and CDR2 is YNFKEQ. V lost 1 base and J lost 3, with 7 bases in between.

The V gene is TRBV2, the J gene TRBJ1-6; D call uncertain. V gave up 8 bases and J gave up 5 bases, with 22 bases separating them. Germline assignment: CDR1 SNHLY and CDR2 FYNNEI. This CDR3 has 17 residues. The CDR3 nucleotides read TGTGCCAGCGTCCTTAACCCTAACGTCAGGAATAATTCACCCCTCCACTTT. Translating it yields CASVLNPNVRNNSPLHF.

The V call is TRBV20-1, the J call TRBJ2-5, with 9 bases aligning to TRBD2. The CDR3 has 14 amino acids. CDR1 DFQATT and CDR2 SNEGSKA come from the germline V gene (reference sequence). After removal of 3 bases from V and 5 bases from J, the junction contained 7 bases not matched to a gene. The CDR3 coding sequence is TGCAGTGCTAGTAGCGCGGGGGGGCCGGAGACCCAGTACTTC. This gives the protein CSASSAGGPETQYF.

The chain links TRBV18 to TRBJ1-6, with 7 nucleotides matching TRBD1. The germline V gene encodes CDR1 KGHSH and CDR2 LQKENI. The ends lost 3 bases at V and 4 bases at J; junction bases unmatched: 3. CDR3 length: 15 amino acids. CDR3: CASSPGTAYNSPLHF. The CDR3 DNA follows: TGTGCCAGCTCACCCGGGACAGCATATAATTCACCCCTCCACTTT. Supplemented by reference TRBV18 and TRBJ1-6, the full variable domain reads NAGVMQNPRHLVRRRGQEARLRCSPMKGHSHVYWYRQLPEEGLKFMVYLQKENIIDESGMPKERFSAEFPKEGPSILRIQQVVRGDSAAYFCASSPGTAYNSPLHFGNGTRLTVT.

The rearrangement uses TRBV2 and TRBJ2-2; no reliable D call. Germline V CDR1 and CDR2: SNHLY, FYNNEI. Trimming took off 0 bases at V and 4 bases at J, with 9 bases between the two ends. CDR3 size: 15 residues. CDR3 in DNA: TGTGCCAGCAGTGAAGCCTCCCTAGGCACCGGGGAGCTGTTTTTT. Translation gives CASSEASLGTGELFF.

The V and J genes are TRBV11-2 and TRBJ2-1; 7 positions agree with TRBD2. Trimming at V came to 2 bases and at J to 8 bases, leaving 18 bases not matched to a gene. Per germline, CDR1 SGHAT and CDR2 FQNNGV. CDR3 length: 18 residues. The CDR3 DNA reads as TGTGCCAGCAGCTTAAATGTATGGCGGGAGCGCTTTAACCATGAGCAGTTCTTC. This gives the protein CASSLNVWRERFNHEQFF.

The gene calls are TRBV5-6 and TRBJ1-2; the D is unclear. The CDR3 loop spans 13 amino acids. CDR1 is SGHDT and CDR2 is YYEEEE in the germline V gene. With 0 bases removed from V and 5 bases from J, the gap between germline ends came to 8 bases. CDR3 nucleotides: TGTGCCAGCAGCTTGGGTGGGCTTTATGGCTACACCTTC. It yields the protein CASSLGGLYGYTF.

J is TRBJ2-7 and V is TRBV11-2, with D uncertain. The germline CDR1 and CDR2 sequences are SGHAT and FQNNGV. V was shortened by 3 bases and J by 6 bases, with 15 bases between the two germline ends. CDR3 length: 14 residues. The CDR3 protein is CASSFRVQTGEQYF. In DNA, the CDR3 is TGTGCCAGCAGCTTCCGGGTCCAAACGGGCGAGCAGTACTTC.

This rearrangement joins TRBV28 to TRBJ1-1; TRBD1 agrees at 10 bases. The CDR3 totals 14 residues. The trim removed 3 bases at V and 4 bases at J, leaving 2 bases unmatched. From germline, CDR1 is MDHEN and CDR2 SYDVKM. CDR3 sequence (DNA): TGTGCCAGCAGTTTTGGACAGGGGGGCACTGAAGCTTTCTTT. This codes for CASSFGQGGTEAFF.